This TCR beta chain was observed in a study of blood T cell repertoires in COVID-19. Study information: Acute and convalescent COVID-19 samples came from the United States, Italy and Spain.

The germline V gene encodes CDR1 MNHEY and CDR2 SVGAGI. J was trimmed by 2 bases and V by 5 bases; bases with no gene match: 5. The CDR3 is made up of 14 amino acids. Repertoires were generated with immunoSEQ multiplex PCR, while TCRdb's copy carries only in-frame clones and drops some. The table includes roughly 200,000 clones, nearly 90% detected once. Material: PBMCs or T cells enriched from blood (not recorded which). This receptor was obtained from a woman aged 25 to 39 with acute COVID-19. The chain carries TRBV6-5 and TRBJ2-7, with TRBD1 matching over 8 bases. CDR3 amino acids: CASSKDRAPYEQYF. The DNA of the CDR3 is TGTGCCAGCAGTAAGGACAGGGCTCCCTACGAGCAGTACTTC.